Sequencing of this T cell receptor (beta chain) was carried out in a study of OX40 agonist ivuxolimab in advanced cancers. Context from the whole study: Ivuxolimab was a fully human IgG2 agonistic monoclonal antibody targeting the costimulatory receptor OX40 (CD134). The purpose of peripheral TCRbeta sequencing was to test whether ivuxolimab changed TCR sequence diversity and led to clonal T-cell expansion. Intravenous ivuxolimab was administered to patients every 2 weeks at six dose levels: 0.01, 0.1, 0.3, 1.5, 3 and 10 mg/kg. The monotherapy dose-escalation portion (N of about 50 patients) of the phase I ivuxolimab trial is reported in the paper. A male proportion of approximately 83% and a mean age of approximately 58 years, ranging from about 23 to 90, were recorded for the dose-escalation cohort. Partial responses occurred in three dose-escalation patients, of whom one had hepatocellular carcinoma and two had cutaneous melanoma. Among the roughly 50 dose-escalation patients, some 20 had hepatocellular carcinoma, approximately 15 melanoma, 9 renal cell carcinoma and 9 head and neck cancer. Patients were allowed to have had prior anti-PD-1, anti-PD-L1 or anti-CTLA-4 therapy, and approximately 40% of the dose-escalation patients had been treated with checkpoint inhibitors. The study at large found these results: Antigen specificity was not determined for the clonally expanded peripheral T cells. After ivuxolimab, more expanded clones were found on average in CD8+ T cells than in CD4+ T cells. In the 0.1-3.0 mg/kg groups, partial responders were among the patients with the lowest normalized peripheral clonal expansion, particularly in CD8+ T cells. Low levels of normalized T-cell clonal expansion were also seen in some patients who did not respond. At doses of 0.1 to 3.0 mg/kg, clonal expansion of both CD4+ and CD8+ blood T cells was observed from baseline to week 6.

Measured from the cysteine to the phenylalanine, the CDR3 is 15 residues long. Just the 45-base CDR3 DNA is kept, in frame starting at base 1. The germline V gene (reference sequence) yields MNHEY for CDR1 and SMNVEV for CDR2. V gives up 6 bases and J gives up 2 bases, and the segment between their germline ends measures 16 bases. The trial excluded patients who had a history of autoimmune disease or were on systemic immunosuppression. Peripheral blood for TCR sequencing was drawn from every dose cohort at baseline, at cycle 4 day 1 and at cycle 7 day 1. The samples were drawn from a first-in-human, open-label, multicenter phase I dose-escalation trial of ivuxolimab. Adults with locally advanced or metastatic head and neck squamous cell, hepatocellular, melanoma or renal cell carcinoma were enrolled in the trial. CD4+ and CD8+ T cells were sorted separately from peripheral blood before TCR sequencing.

Genomic DNA was isolated from the sorted cells so that the TCRbeta CDR3 region could be sequenced. The immunoSEQ Assay was used to sequence the TCRbeta CDR3 regions. The table comes from immuneACCESS by way of TCRdb, which keeps in-frame sequences with V and J called. Part of the clones is missing from these tables; in studies checked, under half for an unresolved V gene and the rest for unknown reasons. For this sample there are tens of thousands of clones; about 93% appear just once. Clones ranked in the top ten supply roughly 0.55% of the sample. As for this clone: Its binding antigen is unknown. The record has no base qualities; no much larger clone is one base away.

The sequence joins TRBV27 to TRBJ1-1, and perhaps TRBD1 as D gene, on 5 matching bases. The source material was CD4+ or CD8+ T cells sorted from blood, sampled in a trial of the OX40 agonist ivuxolimab. This sequence originates from an adult with an advanced solid tumor such as melanoma, head and neck, liver or kidney cancer. The DNA is as follows: TGTGCCAGCAGCCCCGGGGGTATAAGAAACACTGAAGCTTTCTTT. It translates as CASSPGGIRNTEAFF.